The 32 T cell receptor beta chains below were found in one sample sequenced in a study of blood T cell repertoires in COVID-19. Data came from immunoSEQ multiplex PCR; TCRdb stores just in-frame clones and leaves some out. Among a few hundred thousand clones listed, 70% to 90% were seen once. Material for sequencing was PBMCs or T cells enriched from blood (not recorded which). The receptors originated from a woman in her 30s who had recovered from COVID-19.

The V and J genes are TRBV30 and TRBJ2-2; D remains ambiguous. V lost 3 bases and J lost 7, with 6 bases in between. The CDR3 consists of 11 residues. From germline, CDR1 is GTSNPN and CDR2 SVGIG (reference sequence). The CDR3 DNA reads TGTGCCTGGAGCGGGTACGGGGAGCTGTTTTTT. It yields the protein CAWSGYGELFF. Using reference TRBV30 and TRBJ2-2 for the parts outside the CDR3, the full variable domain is SQTIHQWPATLVQPVGSPLSLECTVEGTSNPNLYWYRQAAGRGLQLLFYSVGIGQISSEVPQNLSASRPQDRQFILSSKKLLLSDSGFYLCAWSGYGELFFGEGSRLTVL.

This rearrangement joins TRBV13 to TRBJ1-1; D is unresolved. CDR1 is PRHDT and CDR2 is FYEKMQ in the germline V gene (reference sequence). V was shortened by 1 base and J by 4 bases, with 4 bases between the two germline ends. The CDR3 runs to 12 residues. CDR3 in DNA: TGTGCCAGCAGCTTAGAGCTCACTGAAGCTTTCTTT. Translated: CASSLELTEAFF.

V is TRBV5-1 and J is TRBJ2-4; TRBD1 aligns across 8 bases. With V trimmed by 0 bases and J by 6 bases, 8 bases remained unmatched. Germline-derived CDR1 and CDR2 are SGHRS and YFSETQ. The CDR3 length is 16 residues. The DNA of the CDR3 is TGCGCCAGCAGCTTGGTCCCTAGTGACAGGGGAAACATTCAGTACTTC. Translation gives CASSLVPSDRGNIQYF. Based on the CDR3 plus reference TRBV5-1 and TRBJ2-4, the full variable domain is KAGVTQTPRYLIKTRGQQVTLSCSPISGHRSVSWYQQTPGQGLQFLFEYFSETQRNKGNFPGRFSGRQFSNSRSEMNVSTLELGDSALYLCASSLVPSDRGNIQYFGAGTRLSVL.

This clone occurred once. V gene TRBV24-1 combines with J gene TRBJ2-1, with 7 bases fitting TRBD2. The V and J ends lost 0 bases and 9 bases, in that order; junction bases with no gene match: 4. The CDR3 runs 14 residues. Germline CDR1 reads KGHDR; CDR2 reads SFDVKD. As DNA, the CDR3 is TGTGCCACCAGTGATTTGTCGGGGGGAGTTGAGCAGTTCTTC. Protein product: CATSDLSGGVEQFF.

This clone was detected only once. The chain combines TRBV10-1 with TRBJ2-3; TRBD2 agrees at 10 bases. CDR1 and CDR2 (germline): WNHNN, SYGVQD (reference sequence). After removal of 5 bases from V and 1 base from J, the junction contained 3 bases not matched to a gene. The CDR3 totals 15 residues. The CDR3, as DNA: TGCGCCAGCAGTCCCGGGACTAGCGGCACAGATACGCAGTATTTT. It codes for CASSPGTSGTDTQYF.

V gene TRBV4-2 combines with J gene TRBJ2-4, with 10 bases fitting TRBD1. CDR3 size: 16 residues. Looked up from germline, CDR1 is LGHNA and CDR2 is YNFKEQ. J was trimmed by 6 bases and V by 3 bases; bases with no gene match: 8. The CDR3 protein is CASSHGQGDPPNIQYF. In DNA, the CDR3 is TGTGCCAGCAGCCACGGACAGGGGGATCCCCCAAACATTCAGTACTTC.

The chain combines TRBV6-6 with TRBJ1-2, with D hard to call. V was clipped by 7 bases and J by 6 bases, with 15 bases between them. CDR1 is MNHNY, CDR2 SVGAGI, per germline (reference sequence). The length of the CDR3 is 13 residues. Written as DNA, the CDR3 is TGTGCCAGCACTAATGTGAGGGCGGATGGCTACACCTTC. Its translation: CASTNVRADGYTF.

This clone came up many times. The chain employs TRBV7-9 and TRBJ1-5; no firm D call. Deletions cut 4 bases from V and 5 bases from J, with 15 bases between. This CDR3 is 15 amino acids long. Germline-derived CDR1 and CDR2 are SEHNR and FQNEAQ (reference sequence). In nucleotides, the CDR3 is TGTGCCAGCAGCTCCCAGGCCCCCGGGGATCAGCCCCAGCATTTT. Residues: CASSSQAPGDQPQHF.

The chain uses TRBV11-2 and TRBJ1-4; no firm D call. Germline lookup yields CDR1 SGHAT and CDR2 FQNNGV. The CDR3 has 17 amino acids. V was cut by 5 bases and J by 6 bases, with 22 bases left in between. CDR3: CASSPRGGFGADEKLFF. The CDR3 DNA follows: TGTGCCAGCAGCCCTAGAGGTGGGTTCGGCGCGGATGAAAAACTGTTTTTT.

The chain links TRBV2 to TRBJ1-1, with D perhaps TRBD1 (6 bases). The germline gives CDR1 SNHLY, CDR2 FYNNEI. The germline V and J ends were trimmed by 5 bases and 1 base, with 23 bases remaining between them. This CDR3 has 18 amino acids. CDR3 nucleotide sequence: TGTGCCAGCAGTCGATCAATACAGGGCGATTACACGAACACTGAAGCTTTCTTT. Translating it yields CASSRSIQGDYTNTEAFF.

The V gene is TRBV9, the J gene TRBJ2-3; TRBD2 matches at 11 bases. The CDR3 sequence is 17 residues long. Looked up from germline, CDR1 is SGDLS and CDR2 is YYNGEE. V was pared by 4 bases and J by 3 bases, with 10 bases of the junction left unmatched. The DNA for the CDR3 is TGTGCCAGCAGCCGACTTACTACTAGCGGGAGAACAGATACGCAGTATTTT. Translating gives CASSRLTTSGRTDTQYF. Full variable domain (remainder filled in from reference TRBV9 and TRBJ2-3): DSGVTQTPKHLITATGQRVTLRCSPRSGDLSVYWYQQSLDQGLQFLIQYYNGEERAKGNILERFSAQQFPDLHSELNLSSLELGDSALYFCASSRLTTSGRTDTQYFGPGTRLTVL.

In DNA form, the CDR3 reads TGTGCCAGCAGCCCCCGGACAGGGATAGCCACTGAAGCTTTCTTT. Its protein is CASSPRTGIATEAFF. The chain has TRBV9 and TRBJ1-1, with 8 bases matching TRBD1. Germline V gives CDR1 SGDLS, CDR2 YYNGEE. This CDR3 is 15 amino acids long. Germline trimming cut 4 bases from V and 4 bases from J; bases unmatched to any gene: 9.

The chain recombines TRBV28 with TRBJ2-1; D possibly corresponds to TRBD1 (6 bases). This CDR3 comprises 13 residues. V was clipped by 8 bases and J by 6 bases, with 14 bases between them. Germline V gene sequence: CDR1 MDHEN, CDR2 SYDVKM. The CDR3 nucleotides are TGTGCCAGCCGGTCGGACAGACTCAATGAGCAGTTCTTC. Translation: CASRSDRLNEQFF. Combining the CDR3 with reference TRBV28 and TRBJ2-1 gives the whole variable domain DVKVTQSSRYLVKRTGEKVFLECVQDMDHENMFWYRQDPGLGLRLIYFSYDVKMKEKGDIPEGYSVSREKKERFSLILESASTNQTSMYLCASRSDRLNEQFFGPGTRLTVL.

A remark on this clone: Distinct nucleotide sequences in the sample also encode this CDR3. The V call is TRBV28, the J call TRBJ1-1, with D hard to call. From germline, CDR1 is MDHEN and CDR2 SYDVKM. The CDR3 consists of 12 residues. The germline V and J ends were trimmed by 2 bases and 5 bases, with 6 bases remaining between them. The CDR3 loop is CASSLPGTEAFF. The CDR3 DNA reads TGTGCCAGCAGTTTACCGGGTACTGAAGCTTTCTTT.

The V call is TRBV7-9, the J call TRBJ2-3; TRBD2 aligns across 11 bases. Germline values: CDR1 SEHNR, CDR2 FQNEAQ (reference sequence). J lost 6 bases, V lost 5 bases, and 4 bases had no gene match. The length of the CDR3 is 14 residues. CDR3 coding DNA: TGTGCCAGCAGCCAGTCTAGCGGGAGGGATACGCAGTATTTT. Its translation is CASSQSSGRDTQYF.

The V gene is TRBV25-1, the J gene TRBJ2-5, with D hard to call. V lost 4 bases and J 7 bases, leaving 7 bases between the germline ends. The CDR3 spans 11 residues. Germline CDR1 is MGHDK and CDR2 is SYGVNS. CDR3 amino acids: CASSVTSTQYF. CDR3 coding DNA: TGTGCCAGCAGTGTGACATCGACCCAGTACTTC.

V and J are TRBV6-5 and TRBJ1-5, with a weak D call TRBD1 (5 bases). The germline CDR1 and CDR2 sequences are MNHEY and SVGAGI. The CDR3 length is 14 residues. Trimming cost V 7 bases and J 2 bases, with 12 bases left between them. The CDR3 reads CASNRGNGNQPQHF. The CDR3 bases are TGTGCCAGCAATAGGGGTAATGGCAATCAGCCCCAGCATTTT.

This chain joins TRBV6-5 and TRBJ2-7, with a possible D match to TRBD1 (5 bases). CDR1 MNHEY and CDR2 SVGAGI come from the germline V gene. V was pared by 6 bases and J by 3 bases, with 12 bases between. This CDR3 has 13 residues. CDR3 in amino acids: CASSKQVYYEQYF. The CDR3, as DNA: TGTGCCAGCAGCAAACAGGTTTACTACGAGCAGTACTTC.

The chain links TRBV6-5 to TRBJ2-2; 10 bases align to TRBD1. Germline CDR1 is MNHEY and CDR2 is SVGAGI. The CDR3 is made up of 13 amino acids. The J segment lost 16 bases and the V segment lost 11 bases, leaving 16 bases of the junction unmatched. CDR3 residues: CAATPPGQGSPFF. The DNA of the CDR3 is TGTGCCGCAACCCCCCCGGGACAGGGGTCCCCGTTTTTT.

This CDR3 is CASSFSGTETEAFF. In DNA form, the CDR3 reads TGCGCCAGCAGCTTTTCAGGGACTGAGACTGAAGCTTTCTTT. This chain links TRBV5-1 with TRBJ1-1, with D perhaps matching TRBD1 (5 bases). Trimming removed 2 bases from V and 5 bases from J, with 13 bases in between. Looked up from germline, CDR1 is SGHRS and CDR2 is YFSETQ. There are 14 residues in the CDR3. Based on the CDR3 plus reference TRBV5-1 and TRBJ1-1, the full variable domain is KAGVTQTPRYLIKTRGQQVTLSCSPISGHRSVSWYQQTPGQGLQFLFEYFSETQRNKGNFPGRFSGRQFSNSRSEMNVSTLELGDSALYLCASSFSGTETEAFFGQGTRLTVV.

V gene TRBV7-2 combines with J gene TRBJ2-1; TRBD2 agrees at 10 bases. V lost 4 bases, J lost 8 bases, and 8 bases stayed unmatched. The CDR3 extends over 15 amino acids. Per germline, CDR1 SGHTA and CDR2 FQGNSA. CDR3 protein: CASSYQRGGRYEQFF. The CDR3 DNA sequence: TGTGCCAGCAGCTACCAGCGGGGGGGCAGGTATGAGCAGTTCTTC.

CDR3 residues: CASSQTGGLNYGYTF. CDR3 in DNA: TGTGCCAGCAGCCAAACGGGGGGGCTCAACTATGGCTACACCTTC. The chain recombines TRBV16 with TRBJ1-2; D might be TRBD1 (6 bases). The germline gives CDR1 KGHSY, CDR2 FQNENV. V was trimmed by 2 bases and J by 2 bases, leaving 12 bases between them. The CDR3 is made up of 15 amino acids.

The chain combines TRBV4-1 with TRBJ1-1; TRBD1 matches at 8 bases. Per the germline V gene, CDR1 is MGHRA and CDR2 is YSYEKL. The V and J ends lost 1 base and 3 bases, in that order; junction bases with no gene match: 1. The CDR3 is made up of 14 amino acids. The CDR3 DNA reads TGCGCCAGCAGCCAAGGGACAGGGTACACTGAAGCTTTCTTT. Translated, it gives CASSQGTGYTEAFF.

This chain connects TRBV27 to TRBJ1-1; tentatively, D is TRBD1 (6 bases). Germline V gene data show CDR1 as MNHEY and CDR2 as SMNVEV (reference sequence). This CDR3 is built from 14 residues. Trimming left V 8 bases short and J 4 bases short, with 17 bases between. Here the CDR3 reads CASAQLGGSTEAFF. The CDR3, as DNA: TGTGCCAGCGCTCAGTTAGGGGGTAGCACTGAAGCTTTCTTT.

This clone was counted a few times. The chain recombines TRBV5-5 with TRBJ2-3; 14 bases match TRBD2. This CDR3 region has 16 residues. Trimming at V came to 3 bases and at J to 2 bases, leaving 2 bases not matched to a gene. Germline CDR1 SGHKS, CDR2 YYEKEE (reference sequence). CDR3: CASSWGLAGATDTQYF. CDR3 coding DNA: TGTGCCAGCAGCTGGGGACTAGCGGGGGCCACAGATACGCAGTATTTT.

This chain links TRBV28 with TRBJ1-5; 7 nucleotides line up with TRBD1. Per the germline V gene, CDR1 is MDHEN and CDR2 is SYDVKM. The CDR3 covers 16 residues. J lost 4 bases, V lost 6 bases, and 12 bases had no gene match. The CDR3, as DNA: TGTGCCAGCAGGTATGAAGGGGGACAGTTAAATCAGCCCCAGCATTTT. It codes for CASRYEGGQLNQPQHF.

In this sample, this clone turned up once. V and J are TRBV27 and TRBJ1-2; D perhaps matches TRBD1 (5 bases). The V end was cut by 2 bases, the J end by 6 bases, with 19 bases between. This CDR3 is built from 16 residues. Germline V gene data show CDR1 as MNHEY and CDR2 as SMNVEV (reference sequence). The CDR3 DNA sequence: TGTGCCAGCAGTTTAACCCTGAGCGGGTTAGGGGATGGCTACACCTTC. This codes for CASSLTLSGLGDGYTF.

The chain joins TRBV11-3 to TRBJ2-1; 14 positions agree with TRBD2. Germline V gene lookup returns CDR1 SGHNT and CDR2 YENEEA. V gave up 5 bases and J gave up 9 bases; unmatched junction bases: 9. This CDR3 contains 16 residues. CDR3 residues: CASSPGTSGSSGEQFF. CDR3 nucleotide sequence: TGTGCCAGCAGCCCCGGGACTAGCGGGAGTTCGGGTGAGCAGTTCTTC.

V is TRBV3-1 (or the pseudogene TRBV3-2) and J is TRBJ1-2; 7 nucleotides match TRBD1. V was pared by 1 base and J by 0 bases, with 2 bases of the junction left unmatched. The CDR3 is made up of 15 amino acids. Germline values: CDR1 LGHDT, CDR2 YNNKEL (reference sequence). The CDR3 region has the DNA TGTGCCAGCAGCCAAGGACAGGGAGCTAACTATGGCTACACCTTC. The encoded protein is CASSQGQGANYGYTF.

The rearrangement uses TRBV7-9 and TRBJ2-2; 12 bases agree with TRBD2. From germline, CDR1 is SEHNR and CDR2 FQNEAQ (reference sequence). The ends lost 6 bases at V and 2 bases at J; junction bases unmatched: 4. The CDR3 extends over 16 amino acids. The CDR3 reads CASRRLAGANTGELFF. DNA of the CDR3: TGTGCCAGCAGACGACTAGCGGGGGCAAACACCGGGGAGCTGTTTTTT.

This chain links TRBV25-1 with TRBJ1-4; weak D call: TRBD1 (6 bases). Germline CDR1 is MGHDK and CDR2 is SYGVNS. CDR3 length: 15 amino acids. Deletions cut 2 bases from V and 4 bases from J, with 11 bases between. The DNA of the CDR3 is TGTGCCAGCAGTGAAGACAGGACATTTAATGAAAAACTGTTTTTT. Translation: CASSEDRTFNEKLFF.

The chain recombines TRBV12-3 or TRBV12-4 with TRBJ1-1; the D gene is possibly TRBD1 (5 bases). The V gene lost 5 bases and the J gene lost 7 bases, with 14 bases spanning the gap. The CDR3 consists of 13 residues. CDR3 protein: CASSLQGIGEAFF. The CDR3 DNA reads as TGTGCCAGCAGTCTCCAGGGTATCGGTGAAGCTTTCTTT.